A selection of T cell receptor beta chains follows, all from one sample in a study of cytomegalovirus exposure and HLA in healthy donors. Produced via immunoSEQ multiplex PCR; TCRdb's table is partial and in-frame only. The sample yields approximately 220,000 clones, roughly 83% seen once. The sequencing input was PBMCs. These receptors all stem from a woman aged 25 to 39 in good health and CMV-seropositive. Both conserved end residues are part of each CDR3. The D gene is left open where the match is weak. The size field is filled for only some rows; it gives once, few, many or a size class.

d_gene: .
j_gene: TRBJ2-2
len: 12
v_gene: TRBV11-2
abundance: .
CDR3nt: TGTGCCAGCAGCACCGACTGGGGGGAGCTGTTTTTT
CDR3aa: CASSTDWGELFF

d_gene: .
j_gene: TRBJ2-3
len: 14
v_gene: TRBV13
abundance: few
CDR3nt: TGTGCCAGCAGCTTGCCTAGCTTAGGGGCTACGCAGTATTTT
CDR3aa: CASSLPSLGATQYF

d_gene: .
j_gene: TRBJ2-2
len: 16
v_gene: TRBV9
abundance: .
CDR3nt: TGTGCCAGCAGCGGGGGACGGCGGGGTAACACCGGGGAGCTGTTTTTT
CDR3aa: CASSGGRRGNTGELFF

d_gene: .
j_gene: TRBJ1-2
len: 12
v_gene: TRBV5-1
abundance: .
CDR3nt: TGCGCCAGCAGCTTGGTCAGAGATGGCTACACCTTC
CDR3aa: CASSLVRDGYTF

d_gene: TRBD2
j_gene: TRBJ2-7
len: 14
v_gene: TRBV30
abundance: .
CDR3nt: TGTGCCTGGAAACCTAGCGGGAGTGGGTACGAGCAGTACTTC
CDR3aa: CAWKPSGSGYEQYF

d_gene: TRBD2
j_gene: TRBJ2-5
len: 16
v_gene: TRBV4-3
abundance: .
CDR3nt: TGCGCCAGCAGCCAAGAGGCTAGCGGGAGAGGGGAGACCCAGTACTTC
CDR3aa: CASSQEASGRGETQYF

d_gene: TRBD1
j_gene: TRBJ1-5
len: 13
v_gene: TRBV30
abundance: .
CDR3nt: TGTGCCTGGAGCGGACAGGGGGAACAGCCCCAGCATTTT
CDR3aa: CAWSGQGEQPQHF

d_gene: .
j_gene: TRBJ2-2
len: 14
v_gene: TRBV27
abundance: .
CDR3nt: TGTGCCAGCAGCCTCTATGGGCAGATAGGGGAGCTGTTTTTT
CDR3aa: CASSLYGQIGELFF

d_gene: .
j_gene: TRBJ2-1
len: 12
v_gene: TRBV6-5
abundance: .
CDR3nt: TGTGCCAGCAGTTACTCGAAGAATGAGCAGTTCTTC
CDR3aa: CASSYSKNEQFF

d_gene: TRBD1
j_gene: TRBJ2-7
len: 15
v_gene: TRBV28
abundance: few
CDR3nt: TGTGCCAGCAGGGACCACAGGGGGCCATCCTACGAGCAGTACTTC
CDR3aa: CASRDHRGPSYEQYF

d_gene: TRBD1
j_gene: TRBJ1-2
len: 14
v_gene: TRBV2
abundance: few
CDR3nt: TGTGCCAGCAGGAGACAGGGGGCTGCCTATGGCTACACCTTC
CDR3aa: CASRRQGAAYGYTF

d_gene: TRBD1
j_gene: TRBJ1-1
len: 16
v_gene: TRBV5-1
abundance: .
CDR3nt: TGCGCCAGCAGCTTGGAGGGACAGGGGCTCGGCACTGAAGCTTTCTTT
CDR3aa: CASSLEGQGLGTEAFF

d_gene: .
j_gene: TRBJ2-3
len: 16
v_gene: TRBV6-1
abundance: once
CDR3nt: TGTGCCAGCAGTGAATGGGGTAAGGTCGGCGAGGGAACGCAGTATTTT
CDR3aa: CASSEWGKVGEGTQYF

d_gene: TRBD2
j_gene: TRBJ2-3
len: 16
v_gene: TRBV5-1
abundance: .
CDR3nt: TGCGCCAGCAGCTTACTAGCGGCCATTGGTGCAGATACGCAGTATTTT
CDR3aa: CASSLLAAIGADTQYF

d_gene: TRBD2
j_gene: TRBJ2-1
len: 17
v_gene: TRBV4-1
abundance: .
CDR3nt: TGCGCCAGCAGCACACTCCTAGCGGCAAGCTCCTACAATGAGCAGTTCTTC
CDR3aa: CASSTLLAASSYNEQFF

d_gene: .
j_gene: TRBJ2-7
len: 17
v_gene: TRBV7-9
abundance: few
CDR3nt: TGTGCCAGCAGCCCCGGGCGAGGGGACACGATTAGGTACGAGCAGTACTTC
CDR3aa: CASSPGRGDTIRYEQYF

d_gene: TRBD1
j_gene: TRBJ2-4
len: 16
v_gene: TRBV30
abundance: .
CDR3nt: TGTGCCTGGAGTCCACCGGACCACAGGGGGATAGACATTCAGTACTTC
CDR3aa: CAWSPPDHRGIDIQYF

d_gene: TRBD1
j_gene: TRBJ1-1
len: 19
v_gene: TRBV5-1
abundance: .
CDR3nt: TGCGCCAGCAGCCCCTGGACTACAGGGGCGCCCCCGTGGAACACTGAAGCTTTCTTT
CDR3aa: CASSPWTTGAPPWNTEAFF

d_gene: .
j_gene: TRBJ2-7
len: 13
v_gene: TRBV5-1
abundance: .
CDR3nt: TGCGCCAGCAGCTTGGAGGTCTCCTACGAGCAGTACTTC
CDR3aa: CASSLEVSYEQYF

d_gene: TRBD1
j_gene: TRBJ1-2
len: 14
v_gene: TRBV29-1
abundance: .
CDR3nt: TGCAGCGTTACCCCCCATACAGGGGGCGTCGGCTACACCTTC
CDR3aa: CSVTPHTGGVGYTF

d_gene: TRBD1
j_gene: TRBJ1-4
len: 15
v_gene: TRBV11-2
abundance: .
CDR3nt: TGTGCCAGCAGCTTAGACCTAGGGGGCGATGAAAAACTGTTTTTT
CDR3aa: CASSLDLGGDEKLFF

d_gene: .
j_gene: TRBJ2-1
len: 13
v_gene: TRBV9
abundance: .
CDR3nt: TGTGCCAGCAGCGTTTTTGGGAGTGTTGAGCAGTTCTTC
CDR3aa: CASSVFGSVEQFF

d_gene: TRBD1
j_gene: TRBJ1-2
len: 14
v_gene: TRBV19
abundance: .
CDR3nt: TGTGCCAGTAGTAGCGGACAGGGACGTGGGGGCTACACCTTC
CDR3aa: CASSSGQGRGGYTF

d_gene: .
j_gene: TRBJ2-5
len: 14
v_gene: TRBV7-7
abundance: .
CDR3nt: TGTGCTAGCAGCTTAGACAGCTCTCAAGAGACCCAGTACTTC
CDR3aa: CASSLDSSQETQYF

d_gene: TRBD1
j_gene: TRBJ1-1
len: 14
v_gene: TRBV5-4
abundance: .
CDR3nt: TGTGCCAGCAGAACACAGGGGGCAGACACTGAAGCTTTCTTT
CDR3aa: CASRTQGADTEAFF

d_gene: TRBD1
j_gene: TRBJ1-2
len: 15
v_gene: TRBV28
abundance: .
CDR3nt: TGTGCCAGCAGTTTCTGGGGACAGTCTAACTATGGCTACACCTTC
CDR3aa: CASSFWGQSNYGYTF